A selection of T cell receptor beta chains follows, all from one sample in a study of blood T cell repertoires in COVID-19. This table comes from immunoSEQ multiplex PCR, and its TCRdb copy is limited to in-frame clones, with some not included. Here the sample spans approximately 230,000 clones, 65% to 85% being singletons. The sequenced sample consisted of peripheral blood. The receptor source for this set is a woman aged 40 to 55 with active or convalescent COVID-19. The CDR3 runs from the conserved cysteine through the conserved F or W. The D gene is left open where the match is weak. Expanded clones are given a class, and other clones once, few, many or no size at all.

j_call: TRBJ1-4; clone_size: -; d_call: -; v_call: TRBV29-1; cdr3_aa: CSVASGRVGEKLFF; cdr3_nt: TGCAGCGTTGCAAGTGGTCGGGTTGGTGAAAAACTGTTTTTT
j_call: TRBJ1-1; clone_size: once; d_call: TRBD1; v_call: TRBV9; cdr3_aa: CASSVQGQSTEAFF; cdr3_nt: TGTGCCAGCAGCGTTCAGGGACAGAGCACTGAAGCTTTCTTT
j_call: TRBJ2-2; clone_size: -; d_call: -; v_call: TRBV18; cdr3_aa: CASSPPFRGTATGELFF; cdr3_nt: TGTGCCAGCTCACCACCTTTCCGGGGGACGGCCACCGGGGAGCTGTTTTTT
j_call: TRBJ1-2; clone_size: -; d_call: -; v_call: TRBV6-5; cdr3_aa: CASSQRGSYGYTF; cdr3_nt: TGTGCCAGCAGCCAAAGGGGATCCTATGGCTACACCTTC
j_call: TRBJ2-7; clone_size: -; d_call: -; v_call: TRBV6-5; cdr3_aa: CAVGIVGVEQYF; cdr3_nt: TGTGCCGTAGGGATAGTAGGGGTTGAGCAGTACTTC
j_call: TRBJ2-2; clone_size: -; d_call: -; v_call: TRBV12-3/TRBV12-4; cdr3_aa: CASSLAPRGELFF; cdr3_nt: TGTGCCAGCAGTTTAGCCCCCAGGGGGGAGCTGTTTTTT
j_call: TRBJ1-1; clone_size: -; d_call: -; v_call: TRBV7-6; cdr3_aa: CASSLGGEAFF; cdr3_nt: TGTGCCAGCAGCTTAGGGGGCGAGGCTTTCTTT
j_call: TRBJ2-1; clone_size: -; d_call: TRBD2; v_call: TRBV7-9; cdr3_aa: CASSSRGSGGAHEQFF; cdr3_nt: TGTGCCAGCAGCTCCCGGGGTAGCGGGGGGGCCCACGAGCAGTTCTTC
j_call: TRBJ1-6; clone_size: -; d_call: TRBD1; v_call: TRBV7-6; cdr3_aa: CASSPGQANSPLHF; cdr3_nt: TGTGCCAGCAGCCCAGGACAGGCTAATTCACCCCTCCACTTT
j_call: TRBJ2-1; clone_size: -; d_call: TRBD1; v_call: TRBV27; cdr3_aa: CASSPGQGFYNEQFF; cdr3_nt: TGTGCCAGCAGTCCCGGACAGGGGTTTTACAATGAGCAGTTCTTC
j_call: TRBJ2-1; clone_size: -; d_call: TRBD2; v_call: TRBV6-1; cdr3_aa: CASSERRGGRNEQFF; cdr3_nt: TGTGCCAGCAGTGAACGACGGGGGGGCCGAAATGAGCAGTTCTTC
j_call: TRBJ2-1; clone_size: few; d_call: -; v_call: TRBV11-3; cdr3_aa: CASGRGVDEQFF; cdr3_nt: TGTGCCAGCGGCAGGGGGGTGGATGAGCAGTTCTTC
j_call: TRBJ1-4; clone_size: -; d_call: -; v_call: TRBV6-5; cdr3_aa: CASGKGGYEKLFF; cdr3_nt: TGTGCCAGCGGGAAGGGGGGGTATGAAAAACTGTTTTTT
j_call: TRBJ2-5; clone_size: -; d_call: TRBD2; v_call: TRBV4-1; cdr3_aa: CASSQGISGGQETQYF; cdr3_nt: TGCGCCAGCAGCCAAGGGATTAGCGGGGGTCAAGAGACCCAGTACTTC
j_call: TRBJ1-6; clone_size: few; d_call: -; v_call: TRBV21-1; cdr3_aa: CASSTTRQGWNSPLHF; cdr3_nt: TGTGCCAGCAGCACGACCCGACAGGGGTGGAATTCACCCCTCCACTTT
j_call: TRBJ2-2; clone_size: -; d_call: -; v_call: TRBV3-1/TRBV3-2; cdr3_aa: CASSHQLGELFF; cdr3_nt: TGTGCCAGCAGCCACCAACTCGGGGAGCTGTTTTTT
j_call: TRBJ2-5; clone_size: once; d_call: TRBD1; v_call: TRBV24-1; cdr3_aa: CATSDRGQGETQYF; cdr3_nt: TGTGCCACCAGTGACCGCGGACAGGGTGAGACCCAGTACTTC
j_call: TRBJ1-2; clone_size: -; d_call: -; v_call: TRBV14; cdr3_aa: CASSQVVSDGGYGYTF; cdr3_nt: TGTGCCAGCAGCCAGGTGGTCTCGGACGGAGGCTATGGCTACACCTTC
j_call: TRBJ2-7; clone_size: -; d_call: -; v_call: TRBV10-3; cdr3_aa: CAAVYEQYF; cdr3_nt: TGTGCCGCGGTCTACGAGCAGTACTTC
j_call: TRBJ2-7; clone_size: -; d_call: -; v_call: TRBV14; cdr3_aa: CASSQSPYEQYF; cdr3_nt: TGTGCCAGCAGCCAAAGCCCCTACGAGCAGTACTTC
j_call: TRBJ1-1; clone_size: -; d_call: -; v_call: TRBV7-2; cdr3_aa: CASSSRSYTEAFF; cdr3_nt: TGTGCCAGCAGCTCGAGGTCGTACACTGAAGCTTTCTTT
j_call: TRBJ1-2; clone_size: few; d_call: TRBD1; v_call: TRBV6-5; cdr3_aa: CASSYDRDRGSYGYTF; cdr3_nt: TGTGCCAGCAGTTACGACCGGGACAGGGGATCCTATGGCTACACCTTC
j_call: TRBJ1-2; clone_size: -; d_call: -; v_call: TRBV28; cdr3_aa: CASSALGANYGYTF; cdr3_nt: TGTGCCAGCAGTGCCTTAGGGGCTAACTATGGCTACACCTTC
j_call: TRBJ1-1; clone_size: -; d_call: -; v_call: TRBV3-1/TRBV3-2; cdr3_aa: CASSPTRQSQAFF; cdr3_nt: TGTGCCAGCAGCCCAACGCGGCAGTCACAAGCTTTCTTT
j_call: TRBJ1-1; clone_size: -; d_call: -; v_call: TRBV10-2; cdr3_aa: CASSEGQLMNTEAFF; cdr3_nt: TGCGCCAGCAGTGAGGGACAGCTCATGAACACTGAAGCTTTCTTT
j_call: TRBJ1-2; clone_size: -; d_call: -; v_call: TRBV7-6; cdr3_aa: CASSSNPTGNYGYTF; cdr3_nt: TGTGCCAGCAGCTCGAACCCGACAGGCAACTATGGCTACACCTTC
j_call: TRBJ1-1; clone_size: -; d_call: TRBD1; v_call: TRBV7-6; cdr3_aa: CASSLAGTGTNTEAFF; cdr3_nt: TGTGCCAGCAGCTTAGCCGGGACAGGAACTAACACTGAAGCTTTCTTT
j_call: TRBJ1-1; clone_size: -; d_call: -; v_call: TRBV11-2; cdr3_aa: CASSSQRGTEAFF; cdr3_nt: TGTGCCAGCAGCTCACAAAGGGGCACTGAAGCTTTCTTT
j_call: TRBJ1-1; clone_size: -; d_call: -; v_call: TRBV5-1; cdr3_aa: CASSQGHANTEAFF; cdr3_nt: TGCGCCAGCAGCCAGGGACACGCGAACACTGAAGCTTTCTTT
j_call: TRBJ2-5; clone_size: -; d_call: TRBD2; v_call: TRBV5-1; cdr3_aa: CASSLGPAGVQETQYF; cdr3_nt: TGCGCCAGCAGCTTGGGGCCAGCGGGGGTCCAAGAGACCCAGTACTTC
j_call: TRBJ1-1; clone_size: -; d_call: TRBD1; v_call: TRBV6-5; cdr3_aa: CASRQQGAVTEAFF; cdr3_nt: TGTGCCAGCAGGCAACAGGGGGCCGTCACTGAAGCTTTCTTT
j_call: TRBJ2-3; clone_size: -; d_call: TRBD2; v_call: TRBV9; cdr3_aa: CASSVDPGGNTQYF; cdr3_nt: TGTGCCAGCAGCGTAGATCCGGGAGGGAATACGCAGTATTTT
j_call: TRBJ1-1; clone_size: -; d_call: -; v_call: TRBV12-3/TRBV12-4; cdr3_aa: CASSLALGGGAFF; cdr3_nt: TGTGCCAGCAGTTTAGCCCTCGGAGGTGGAGCTTTCTTT
j_call: TRBJ1-6; clone_size: -; d_call: -; v_call: TRBV29-1; cdr3_aa: CSVVSSYNSPLHF; cdr3_nt: TGCAGCGTTGTGAGCTCCTATAATTCACCCCTCCACTTT
j_call: TRBJ1-6; clone_size: -; d_call: -; v_call: TRBV12-3/TRBV12-4; cdr3_aa: CASSLKGVSPLHF; cdr3_nt: TGTGCCAGCAGTTTAAAAGGGGTCTCACCCCTCCACTTT
j_call: TRBJ2-2; clone_size: -; d_call: TRBD1; v_call: TRBV4-1; cdr3_aa: CASSQGTGGRTGELFF; cdr3_nt: TGCGCCAGCAGCCAGGGTACAGGGGGGCGGACCGGGGAGCTGTTTTTT
j_call: TRBJ1-2; clone_size: -; d_call: -; v_call: TRBV18; cdr3_aa: CASSPNDEGYGYTF; cdr3_nt: TGTGCCAGCTCACCCAACGACGAGGGCTATGGCTACACCTTC
j_call: TRBJ1-5; clone_size: -; d_call: -; v_call: TRBV2; cdr3_aa: CASSESEDQPQHF; cdr3_nt: TGTGCCAGCAGTGAGTCAGAGGATCAGCCCCAGCATTTT